This T cell receptor beta chain is from a study of CD8 T cells in ankylosing spondylitis. Study-wide results and caveats: Some motif variants had been reported before (in reactive arthritis synovial fluid and blood). Seemingly characteristic of ankylosing spondylitis blood was a TCR beta motif consisting of several highly homologous variants. Significant enrichment of disease-linked clones was reportedly seen in matched ankylosing spondylitis synovial fluid.

V trimming: 8 bases; J trimming: 5 bases; junction bases outside the gene matches: 4. The CDR3 covers 12 residues. Per the germline V gene, CDR1 is SGHTA and CDR2 is FQGTGA. At least ten counts were recorded for this clonotype. Its matching antigen is unknown. TCR beta libraries were made by quantitative 5'-RACE with molecular barcodes. TCRdb passed the 5' RACE reads through MiXCR, listing each CDR3 protein once. The sample lists a few hundred thousand distinct CDR3 sequences, about 10% occurring once. Specimen: blood, either unsorted or a sorted T cell fraction (not recorded which). This TCR came from a male donor with ankylosing spondylitis or in good health (not recorded which). This rearrangement joins TRBV7-3 to TRBJ2-5, with TRBD1 matching over 8 bases. The CDR3 nucleotides are TGTGCCAGCCAGGGGGCTGGGGAGACCCAGTACTTC. Protein product: CASQGAGETQYF.